The sequence of this T cell receptor beta chain was determined in a study of CD8+ T cells in alopecia areata (dated by TCRdb to 2016 to 2018). Concerning the study at large: High-throughput TCRbeta sequencing was used to examine T cell clonal expansion in alopecia areata in both the C3H/HeJ mouse model and human patients. Human TCRbeta sequencing covered scalp tissue and sorted CD4+ and CD8+ peripheral blood T cells from patchy and totalis/universalis alopecia areata patients and healthy controls. Scalp clonality was compared among normal scalp (n=4), patchy alopecia areata scalp (n=8), and alopecia totalis/universalis scalp (n=8). The RNA source kit depended on sample type: the PAXgene miRNA kit for fixed scalp, the miRNeasy kit for PBMCs, and the RNeasy kit for mouse skin. immunoSEQ multiplex PCR using 35 Vbeta forward primers and 13 Jbeta reverse primers was used to amplify TCRbeta CDR3 regions.

PBMCs were separated by density centrifugation and stained for CD3, CD4 and CD8, after which CD4+ and CD8+ T cells were sorted on a FACSAria. Unaffected controls provided scalp biopsies and blood samples. Findings and caveats that apply to the study as a whole: Compared with normal scalp, lesional scalp, particularly in alopecia totalis/universalis, had higher clonality and more expanded CD8+ clones, which suggests antigenic drive. Unlike mouse skin, where gammadelta T cells dominate, normal human skin contains resident alphabeta T cells that get sequenced too, which complicates analysis of the scalp TCR repertoire. Shared TCR sequences between patients were less evident than in mice, which may be partly attributable to HLA diversity in the patient population.

With respect to this clone: Its antigen remains unidentified. No qualities accompany the bases; no much larger clone lies one base away.

Trimming accounts for 5 bases at V and 2 bases at J, while the number of junction bases matched to no gene is 5. The germline V gene (reference sequence) supplies CDR1 SGHNT and CDR2 YYREEE. From the cysteine up to the phenylalanine, the CDR3 has a length of 14 residues. Left in the record is the CDR3 DNA by itself, 42 bases read in frame from the first base. The library was made by the immunoSEQ multiplex PCR assay. For TCR sequencing, RNA was extracted from every sample and reverse transcribed into cDNA to serve as template. SuperScript III was used for first-strand cDNA synthesis, primed with a 2:1 mix of oligo-dT and random hexamers. A synthetic immune receptor repertoire was used to measure amplification bias, and any remaining bias was corrected computationally. The original methods were these. Raw reads were preprocessed to remove errors, and CDR3 was defined by IMGT conventions from the conserved cysteine to phenylalanine. Clonality was computed as 1 minus the Shannon entropy, with the entropy normalized by log2 of the number of productive unique TCRs. Whether each scalp clone was CD4 or CD8 was inferred by checking scalp TCRbeta sequences against the CD4 and CD8 repertoires from sorted blood. TCRdb provides this immuneACCESS table in a form limited to in-frame rearrangements. Some clones are lacking; in checked studies, under half of them reflect an unresolved V gene, and why the rest are absent is not known. The V and J calls and clone size are taken from that table; D and trimming were inferred from the DNA. Counted in this sample were 110,000 or so clones; about 60% of them appeared once. The ten largest account for 2.8% of the sample.

Sequencing was done on a sample of CD4+ T cells sorted from blood. The source is a human donor in good health. The rearranged segments are TRBV5-4 and TRBJ2-3, with 7 central nucleotides matching TRBD2. The CDR3 region: CASSWDYSTDTQYF. The nucleotide sequence is given as TGTGCCAGCAGTTGGGACTATTCCACAGATACGCAGTATTTT.